The next 21 T cell receptor beta chains were all read from a single sample in a study of PD-1 blockade in classical Hodgkin lymphoma. Profiling relied on immunoSEQ multiplex PCR, and the TCRdb table lists in-frame clones only, not all of them. The table has some 96,000 clones, roughly 84% seen once. Relapse after autologous stem cell transplantation occurred in every patient, and brentuximab vedotin exposure varied. The sequencing here drew on peripheral blood mononuclear cells (PBMCs), taken at baseline. The receptors stem from a human donor with classical Hodgkin lymphoma.

The V and J genes are TRBV18 and TRBJ2-3; D is undetermined. The germline V gene encodes CDR1 KGHSH and CDR2 LQKENI. The V end lost 2 bases, the J end lost 8 bases, and 11 bases lay between the germline ends. This CDR3 has 13 residues. The CDR3 protein is CASSPEARGTQYF. The CDR3 DNA is TGTGCCAGCTCACCAGAAGCACGTGGTACGCAGTATTTT.

The chain is built from TRBV5-1 and TRBJ2-1, with no clear D. V lost 0 bases and J 5 bases, leaving 9 bases between the germline ends. Germline CDR1 SGHRS, CDR2 YFSETQ. The CDR3 has 14 amino acids. CDR3 DNA sequence: TGCGCCAGCAGCTTGGGGAGCCCCGACAATGAGCAGTTCTTC. It encodes CASSLGSPDNEQFF.

V usage is TRBV7-2 and J usage is TRBJ2-2, with D tentatively TRBD1 (7 bases). Deletions cut 5 bases from V and 6 bases from J, with 16 bases between. Germline V gene sequence: CDR1 SGHTA, CDR2 FQGNSA. The CDR3 has 15 residues. DNA of the CDR3: TGTGCCAGCAGCGCGAGCTGGAGGGGGCCCGGGGAGCTGTTTTTT. Translating it yields CASSASWRGPGELFF.

CDR3 loop: CASSSKLLAPGYEQYF. The DNA for the CDR3 is TGTGCCAGCAGCTCAAAATTACTAGCACCGGGGTACGAGCAGTACTTC. The chain uses TRBV6-6 and TRBJ2-7; maybe TRBD2 (6 bases). Germline CDR1 is MNHNY and CDR2 is SVGAGI (reference sequence). V was cut by 6 bases and J by 4 bases, with 22 bases left in between. This CDR3 has 16 amino acids.

This clone has only a few counts. The chain is built from TRBV19 and TRBJ2-6; possible D gene TRBD1, 5 bases. V lost 4 bases to trimming and J lost 1 base, with 14 bases between them. The CDR3 runs to 17 residues. The germline V gene encodes CDR1 LNHDA and CDR2 SQIVND (reference sequence). The chain's CDR3 is CASSTLAGFSGANVLTF. The CDR3, as DNA: TGTGCCAGTAGTACTCTCGCAGGGTTTTCTGGGGCCAACGTCCTGACTTTC.

The chain is built from TRBV7-9 and TRBJ2-2; D uncertain. The CDR3 contains 12 residues. CDR1 is SEHNR, CDR2 FQNEAQ, per germline (reference sequence). Trimming removed 5 bases from V and 6 bases from J, with 7 bases in between. The CDR3 reads CASSPWAGELFF. The CDR3 nucleotides read TGTGCCAGCAGCCCCTGGGCCGGGGAGCTGTTTTTT.

The V gene is TRBV19, the J gene TRBJ2-3; D is perhaps TRBD2 (5 bases). Germline V gene sequence: CDR1 LNHDA, CDR2 SQIVND (reference sequence). This CDR3 contains 13 residues. V lost 0 bases and J 6 bases, leaving 7 bases between the germline ends. The CDR3 DNA is TGTGCCAGTAGTATAGAGCGGGCGGATACGCAGTATTTT. Encoded protein: CASSIERADTQYF.

The chain links TRBV5-1 to TRBJ1-2; the match to TRBD1 covers 9 bases. Germline trimming cut 0 bases from V and 7 bases from J; bases unmatched to any gene: 4. The CDR3 totals 14 residues. The germline V gene has CDR1 SGHRS and CDR2 YFSETQ. The CDR3 DNA follows: TGCGCCAGCAGCTTGGATACAGGGGGCGTTGGCTACACCTTC. Amino acids: CASSLDTGGVGYTF.

This chain joins TRBV19 and TRBJ1-2, with TRBD1 matching 9 bases. The CDR3 spans 15 residues. V was clipped by 7 bases and J by 8 bases; unmatched bases: 14. The germline V gene has CDR1 LNHDA and CDR2 SQIVND (reference sequence). The CDR3 sequence is CASISSGTGLRGYTF. CDR3 DNA sequence: TGTGCCAGTATCAGCTCCGGGACAGGGCTCCGGGGCTACACCTTC.

V and J are TRBV9 and TRBJ2-4; D is perhaps TRBD2 (6 bases). This CDR3 is 15 amino acids long. V was pared by 0 bases and J by 6 bases, with 13 bases between. In germline, CDR1 is SGDLS, CDR2 YYNGEE. The CDR3 is CASSVDGGVRNIQYF. The CDR3 DNA sequence: TGTGCCAGCAGCGTAGATGGAGGGGTCAGAAACATTCAGTACTTC.

The chain is built from TRBV10-2 and TRBJ2-7; D is undetermined. V lost 10 bases to trimming and J lost 0 bases, with 16 bases between them. Germline loops: CDR1 WSHSY, CDR2 SAAADI. CDR3 size: 14 residues. DNA of the CDR3: TGCGCCACCCAGCTGACCGCCAGCTCCTACGAGCAGTACTTC. Encoded protein: CATQLTASSYEQYF.

The chain joins TRBV4-2 to TRBJ2-5; D may be TRBD1 (6 bases). Germline-derived CDR1 and CDR2 are LGHNA and YNFKEQ. V lost 2 bases and J 4 bases, leaving 14 bases between the germline ends. The CDR3 consists of 15 residues. CDR3 in DNA: TGTGCCAGCAGCCAATCGCAGGGGACCGTAGAGACCCAGTACTTC. This sequence encodes CASSQSQGTVETQYF.

This clone was counted a few times. The junction does not match germline at one end; this may be a read error. The rearrangement joins TRBV5-4 to TRBJ2-1; 11 positions match TRBD2. Germline V CDR1 and CDR2: SGHNT, YYREEE (reference sequence). This CDR3 region has 13 residues. CDR3 region: CASSDTLAGGPLF. CDR3 nucleotide sequence: TGTGCCAGCAGCGACACCTTAGCGGGAGGGCCCCTCTTC.

The chain carries TRBV5-6 and TRBJ2-5, with D maybe TRBD2 (5 bases). V was pared by 2 bases and J by 4 bases, with 12 bases between. The CDR3 totals 14 residues. Germline assignment: CDR1 SGHDT and CDR2 YYEEEE. CDR3 in DNA: TGTGCCAGCAGCTTAGGTACGAGGGTAGAGACCCAGTACTTC. Its protein is CASSLGTRVETQYF.

The sample holds a few counts of this clone. The chain uses TRBV7-9 and TRBJ1-5; D gene ambiguous. V was cut by 4 bases and J by 3 bases, with 4 bases left in between. The CDR3 is 12 amino acids. Germline V gene sequence: CDR1 SEHNR, CDR2 FQNEAQ (reference sequence). CDR3 loop: CASSSDNQPQHF. CDR3 nucleotide sequence: TGTGCCAGCAGCTCAGACAATCAGCCCCAGCATTTT.

This clone was counted between two and nine times. This chain joins TRBV10-3 and TRBJ1-5; D call uncertain. The CDR3 has 13 residues. Trimming stripped 3 bases from V and 3 bases from J, with 6 bases between. CDR1 ENHRY and CDR2 SYGVKD come from the germline V gene. The CDR3 nucleotides are TGTGCCATCAGTGATGGACCCAATCAGCCCCAGCATTTT. This sequence encodes CAISDGPNQPQHF.

This sequence joins TRBV6-1 and TRBJ2-7; TRBD2 aligns across 11 bases. The germline V gene encodes CDR1 MNHNS and CDR2 SASEGT. The CDR3 extends over 16 amino acids. The trim removed 2 bases at V and 3 bases at J, leaving 6 bases unmatched. DNA for the CDR3: TGTGCCAGCAGTGAAACTAGCGGGAGCGCGGGCTACGAGCAGTACTTC. Translation gives CASSETSGSAGYEQYF.

This clone turned up a few times. This chain links TRBV30 with TRBJ1-2, with 8 nucleotides matching TRBD1. V lost 6 bases and J lost 0; bases outside the gene matches: 3. This CDR3 comprises 13 residues. CDR1 and CDR2 (germline): GTSNPN, SVGIG (reference sequence). This chain's CDR3 is CACRDRSNYGYTF. The CDR3 nucleotides read TGTGCCTGCAGGGACAGGTCTAACTATGGCTACACCTTC.

The table lists this clone with many counts. The chain couples TRBV12-5 to TRBJ2-7, with 10 bases matching TRBD1. Looked up from germline, CDR1 is LGHNT and CDR2 is FRNRAP. This CDR3 is 14 amino acids long. J was trimmed by 8 bases and V by 6 bases; bases with no gene match: 10. The CDR3 nucleotides are TGTGCTAGTGGACCCCCCGGGACAGGGGAGAAGCAGTACTTC. As protein: CASGPPGTGEKQYF.

V is TRBV25-1 and J is TRBJ2-2; D might be TRBD2 (5 bases). V lost 7 bases, J lost 2 bases, and 11 bases lay in between. The CDR3 sequence is 14 residues long. The germline CDR1 and CDR2 sequences are MGHDK and SYGVNS. This chain's CDR3 is CASTTGTNTGELFF. The CDR3 DNA sequence: TGTGCCAGCACGACGGGAACTAACACCGGGGAGCTGTTTTTT.

The chain recombines TRBV4-1 with TRBJ2-5; either TRBD1 or TRBD2 may supply D (5 bases each). CDR1 and CDR2 (germline): MGHRA, YSYEKL. The CDR3 extends over 15 amino acids. Trimming removed 4 bases at V and 4 bases at J, with 16 bases between. The CDR3 loop is CASSPTGQVRETQYF. CDR3 DNA: TGCGCCAGCAGCCCGACGGGGCAGGTTCGAGAGACCCAGTACTTC.